The rows below give T cell receptor beta chains drawn from one sample of a study of T cells after yellow fever vaccination. Each CDR3 protein is one row after TCRdb ran MiXCR on the 5' RACE reads. The sample has nearly 350,000 distinct CDR3 sequences, roughly 7.5% seen once; the top ten hold 17%. This material consisted of PBMCs, taken more than 35 days after the first yellow fever vaccination. These receptors were taken from a man in his late teens or twenties who received the YFV17D yellow fever vaccine. Both conserved end residues are part of each CDR3. Fields, in order: V gene, clone size, J gene, D gene, CDR3 protein, CDR3 DNA. A D gene is named only where the DNA matches it firmly. Size is stated for part of the rows, as once, few or many counts, or as a class when the clone is expanded.

V gene: TRBV5-1
clone size: many
J gene: TRBJ2-1
D gene: .
CDR3 protein: CASSLQGHYNEQFF
CDR3 DNA: TGCGCCAGCAGCTTGCAGGGACATTACAATGAGCAGTTCTTC

V gene: TRBV5-1
clone size: many
J gene: TRBJ1-1
D gene: .
CDR3 protein: CASSLGGMNTEAFF
CDR3 DNA: TGTGCCAGCAGCTTGGGGGGAATGAACACTGAAGCTTTCTTT

V gene: TRBV29-1
clone size: .
J gene: TRBJ1-1
D gene: .
CDR3 protein: CGLRKTENTEAFF
CDR3 DNA: TGCGGCTTAAGGAAAACGGAGAACACTGAAGCTTTCTTT

V gene: TRBV29-1
clone size: many
J gene: TRBJ2-3
D gene: TRBD1
CDR3 protein: CSVETWDRGLLAQDTQYF
CDR3 DNA: TGCAGCGTTGAGACTTGGGACAGGGGACTCCTAGCACAAGATACGCAGTATTTT

V gene: TRBV6-1
clone size: few
J gene: TRBJ2-2
D gene: .
CDR3 protein: CASRGGAANTGELFF
CDR3 DNA: TGTGCCAGCAGAGGAGGGGCTGCGAACACCGGGGAGCTGTTTTTT

V gene: TRBV5-4
clone size: few
J gene: TRBJ2-5
D gene: .
CDR3 protein: CASSLPGASGRETQYF
CDR3 DNA: TGTGCCAGCAGCTTGCCTGGGGCGTCCGGTAGAGAGACCCAGTACTTC

V gene: TRBV27
clone size: .
J gene: TRBJ1-2
D gene: .
CDR3 protein: CASRSPRGYTF
CDR3 DNA: TGTGCCAGCAGATCCCCTCGCGGCTACACCTTC

V gene: TRBV10-3
clone size: few
J gene: TRBJ2-5
D gene: .
CDR3 protein: CAISGVPPQETQYF
CDR3 DNA: TGTGCCATCAGTGGGGTCCCGCCGCAAGAGACCCAGTACTTC

V gene: TRBV7-9
clone size: .
J gene: TRBJ2-2
D gene: .
CDR3 protein: CASGAGMNTGELFF
CDR3 DNA: TGTGCCAGCGGGGCAGGGATGAACACCGGGGAGCTGTTTTTT

V gene: TRBV4-1
clone size: .
J gene: TRBJ1-6
D gene: .
CDR3 protein: CASSQAKQTRSPLHF
CDR3 DNA: TGCGCCAGCAGCCAAGCCAAGCAGACTCGTTCACCCCTCCACTTT

V gene: TRBV5-1
clone size: few
J gene: TRBJ1-2
D gene: .
CDR3 protein: CASSSGGGLSYGYTF
CDR3 DNA: TGCGCCAGCAGTTCCGGAGGGGGTTTAAGCTATGGCTACACCTTC

V gene: TRBV25-1
clone size: few
J gene: TRBJ2-7
D gene: .
CDR3 protein: CASLKQGAPYEQYF
CDR3 DNA: TGTGCCAGTCTCAAACAGGGAGCTCCCTACGAGCAGTACTTC

V gene: TRBV7-7
clone size: many
J gene: TRBJ2-2
D gene: TRBD1
CDR3 protein: CASSPDDRGTTGNTGELFF
CDR3 DNA: TGTGCCAGCAGCCCAGACGACAGGGGGACCACCGGGAACACCGGGGAGCTGTTTTTT

V gene: TRBV7-6
clone size: few
J gene: TRBJ2-7
D gene: .
CDR3 protein: CASSLAAGSLYEQYF
CDR3 DNA: TGTGCCAGCAGCTTAGCGGCAGGGTCCCTCTACGAGCAGTACTTC

V gene: TRBV12-3/TRBV12-4
clone size: few
J gene: TRBJ2-3
D gene: TRBD2
CDR3 protein: CASSWGGSRADTQYF
CDR3 DNA: TGTGCCAGCAGCTGGGGGGGGTCTCGTGCAGATACGCAGTATTTT

V gene: TRBV18
clone size: .
J gene: TRBJ1-5
D gene: TRBD1
CDR3 protein: CASSRDSFNQPQHF
CDR3 DNA: TGTGCCAGCTCTCGGGACAGTTTCAATCAGCCCCAGCATTTT

V gene: TRBV7-9
clone size: .
J gene: TRBJ2-1
D gene: .
CDR3 protein: CASSLFGLMGDEQFF
CDR3 DNA: TGTGCCAGCAGCCTCTTCGGTTTGATGGGCGATGAGCAGTTCTTC

V gene: TRBV20-1
clone size: .
J gene: TRBJ2-5
D gene: .
CDR3 protein: CSAPHSMRVGETQYF
CDR3 DNA: TGCAGTGCTCCCCATAGTATGAGGGTCGGGGAGACCCAGTACTTC

V gene: TRBV16
clone size: many
J gene: TRBJ1-5
D gene: .
CDR3 protein: CASSQSGPRAQHF
CDR3 DNA: TGTGCCAGCAGCCAATCGGGGCCCCGAGCCCAGCATTTT

V gene: TRBV4-2
clone size: .
J gene: TRBJ2-1
D gene: .
CDR3 protein: CASILRGEHTSSYNEQFF
CDR3 DNA: TGTGCCAGCATCCTCAGGGGGGAACACACAAGCTCCTACAATGAGCAGTTCTTC

V gene: TRBV24-1
clone size: .
J gene: TRBJ2-3
D gene: .
CDR3 protein: CATSDLTFGGTDTQYF
CDR3 DNA: TGTGCCACCAGTGACCTGACCTTCGGGGGCACAGATACGCAGTATTTT

V gene: TRBV5-4
clone size: few
J gene: TRBJ1-1
D gene: .
CDR3 protein: CASSFILNTEAFF
CDR3 DNA: TGTGCCAGCAGCTTTATTTTGAACACTGAAGCTTTCTTT

V gene: TRBV12-3/TRBV12-4
clone size: many
J gene: TRBJ2-1
D gene: .
CDR3 protein: CASSLTGSDEQFF
CDR3 DNA: TGTGCCAGCAGTCTTACAGGGTCCGATGAGCAGTTCTTC

V gene: TRBV7-2
clone size: .
J gene: TRBJ2-7
D gene: TRBD2
CDR3 protein: CASSTLAGGLYEQYF
CDR3 DNA: TGTGCCAGCAGCACCCTAGCGGGGGGTCTCTACGAGCAGTACTTC

V gene: TRBV20-1
clone size: few
J gene: TRBJ2-1
D gene: TRBD1
CDR3 protein: CSARGDSGQGPHEQFF
CDR3 DNA: TGCAGTGCTAGAGGAGACTCGGGACAGGGGCCCCATGAGCAGTTCTTC

V gene: TRBV4-1
clone size: .
J gene: TRBJ1-5
D gene: .
CDR3 protein: CASSAGIGNQPQHF
CDR3 DNA: TGCGCCAGCAGTGCCGGGATCGGCAATCAGCCCCAGCATTTT

V gene: TRBV25-1
clone size: many
J gene: TRBJ1-1
D gene: .
CDR3 protein: CASSERLGGPNTEAFF
CDR3 DNA: TGTGCCAGCAGTGAAAGATTGGGCGGACCGAACACTGAAGCTTTCTTT

V gene: TRBV12-3/TRBV12-4
clone size: many
J gene: TRBJ1-5
D gene: TRBD1
CDR3 protein: CASSSRTGTINQPQHF
CDR3 DNA: TGTGCCAGCAGTTCTCGGACAGGGACGATCAATCAGCCCCAGCATTTT

V gene: TRBV7-9
clone size: many
J gene: TRBJ2-3
D gene: TRBD2
CDR3 protein: CASSSSGDTQYF
CDR3 DNA: TGTGCCAGCAGCTCTAGCGGAGATACGCAGTATTTT

V gene: TRBV25-1
clone size: few
J gene: TRBJ2-3
D gene: TRBD2
CDR3 protein: CASSGLAGGARRTDTQYF
CDR3 DNA: TGTGCCAGCAGTGGGCTAGCGGGGGGGGCCCGCCGCACAGATACGCAGTATTTT

V gene: TRBV7-2
clone size: many
J gene: TRBJ2-7
D gene: .
CDR3 protein: CASSLDTYEQYF
CDR3 DNA: TGTGCCAGCAGCTTAGACACCTACGAGCAGTACTTC

V gene: TRBV5-1
clone size: .
J gene: TRBJ2-1
D gene: TRBD2
CDR3 protein: CASSRGRGYNEQFF
CDR3 DNA: TGCGCCAGCAGCCGTGGGAGGGGTTACAATGAGCAGTTCTTC

V gene: TRBV3-1
clone size: .
J gene: TRBJ2-3
D gene: .
CDR3 protein: CACSRVVASTDTQYF
CDR3 DNA: TGTGCCTGCAGCCGGGTTGTTGCTAGCACAGATACGCAGTATTTT

V gene: TRBV27
clone size: few
J gene: TRBJ2-6
D gene: .
CDR3 protein: CASSSTRQGSSGANVLTF
CDR3 DNA: TGTGCCAGCAGTTCCACACGTCAGGGGTCCTCTGGGGCCAACGTCCTGACTTTC

V gene: TRBV15
clone size: .
J gene: TRBJ2-1
D gene: .
CDR3 protein: CATSRTGRSSYNEQFF
CDR3 DNA: TGTGCCACCAGCAGGACAGGGAGGAGCTCCTACAATGAGCAGTTCTTC

V gene: TRBV25-1
clone size: many
J gene: TRBJ2-3
D gene: .
CDR3 protein: CASSGGGGRPPTDTQYF
CDR3 DNA: TGTGCCAGCAGTGGAGGAGGAGGAAGACCACCCACAGATACGCAGTATTTT

V gene: TRBV14
clone size: many
J gene: TRBJ1-4
D gene: .
CDR3 protein: CASSQFLGQEKLFF
CDR3 DNA: TGTGCCAGCAGCCAATTCCTAGGACAGGAAAAACTGTTTTTT

V gene: TRBV7-9
clone size: many
J gene: TRBJ1-4
D gene: .
CDR3 protein: CASTPFGEKLFF
CDR3 DNA: TGTGCCAGCACTCCCTTCGGGGAAAAACTGTTTTTT

V gene: TRBV28
clone size: .
J gene: TRBJ1-5
D gene: .
CDR3 protein: CASSLSNQHQPQHF
CDR3 DNA: TGTGCCAGCAGTTTATCGAATCAGCATCAGCCCCAGCATTTT

V gene: TRBV5-1
clone size: .
J gene: TRBJ2-1
D gene: .
CDR3 protein: CASSAQGVEPYNEQFF
CDR3 DNA: TGCGCCAGCAGCGCGCAAGGAGTTGAGCCCTACAATGAGCAGTTCTTC

V gene: TRBV6-1
clone size: .
J gene: TRBJ2-5
D gene: .
CDR3 protein: CASRSLWGKETQYF
CDR3 DNA: TGTGCCAGCAGATCCCTCTGGGGGAAAGAGACCCAGTACTTC

V gene: TRBV5-4
clone size: many
J gene: TRBJ1-2
D gene: TRBD1
CDR3 protein: CASSLQGADGYTF
CDR3 DNA: TGTGCCAGCAGCTTACAGGGGGCTGATGGCTACACCTTC

V gene: TRBV7-2
clone size: .
J gene: TRBJ2-4
D gene: .
CDR3 protein: CASSLGGNIQYF
CDR3 DNA: TGTGCCAGCAGCTTAGGTGGAAACATTCAGTACTTC

V gene: TRBV6-5
clone size: few
J gene: TRBJ2-3
D gene: .
CDR3 protein: CASSYGGLITDTQYF
CDR3 DNA: TGTGCCAGCAGTTACGGGGGGTTGATAACAGATACGCAGTATTTT

V gene: TRBV29-1
clone size: many
J gene: TRBJ1-2
D gene: .
CDR3 protein: CSVAGVYGYTF
CDR3 DNA: TGCAGCGTTGCAGGGGTCTATGGCTACACCTTC